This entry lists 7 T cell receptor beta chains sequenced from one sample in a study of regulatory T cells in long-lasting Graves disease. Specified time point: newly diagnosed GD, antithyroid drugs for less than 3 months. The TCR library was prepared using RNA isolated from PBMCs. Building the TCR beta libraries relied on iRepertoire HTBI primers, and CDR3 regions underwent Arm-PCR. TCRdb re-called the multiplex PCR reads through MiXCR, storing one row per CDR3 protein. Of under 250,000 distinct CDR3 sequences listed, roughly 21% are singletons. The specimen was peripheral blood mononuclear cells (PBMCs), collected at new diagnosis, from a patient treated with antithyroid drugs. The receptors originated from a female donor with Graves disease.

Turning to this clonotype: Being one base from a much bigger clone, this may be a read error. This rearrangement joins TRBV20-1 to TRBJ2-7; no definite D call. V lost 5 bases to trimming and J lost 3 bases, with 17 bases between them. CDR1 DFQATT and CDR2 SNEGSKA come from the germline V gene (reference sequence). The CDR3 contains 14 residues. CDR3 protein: CSAPQRPASYEQYF. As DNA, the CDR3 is TGCAGTGCTCCTCAAAGGCCGGCTAGCTACGAGCAGTACTTC.

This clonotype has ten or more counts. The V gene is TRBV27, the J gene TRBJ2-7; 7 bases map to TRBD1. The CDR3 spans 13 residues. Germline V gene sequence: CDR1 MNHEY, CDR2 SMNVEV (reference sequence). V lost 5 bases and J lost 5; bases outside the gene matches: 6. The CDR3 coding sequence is TGTGCCAGCAGTCAAAACAGGGGCCACGAGCAGTACTTC. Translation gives CASSQNRGHEQYF.

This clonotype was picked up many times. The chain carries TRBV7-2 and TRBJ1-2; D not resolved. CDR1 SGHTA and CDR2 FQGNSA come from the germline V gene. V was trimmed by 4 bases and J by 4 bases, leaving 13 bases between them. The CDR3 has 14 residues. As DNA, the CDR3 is TGTGCCAGCAGCTCTTCGACATCCGCCTATGGCTACACCTTC. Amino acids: CASSSSTSAYGYTF.

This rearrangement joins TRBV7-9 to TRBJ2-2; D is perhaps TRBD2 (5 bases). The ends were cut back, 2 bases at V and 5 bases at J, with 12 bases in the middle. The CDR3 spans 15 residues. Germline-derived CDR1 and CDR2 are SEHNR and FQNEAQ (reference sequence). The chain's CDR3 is CASSLTADQTGELFF. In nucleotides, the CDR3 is TGTGCCAGCAGCTTAACAGCGGACCAAACCGGGGAGCTGTTTTTT.

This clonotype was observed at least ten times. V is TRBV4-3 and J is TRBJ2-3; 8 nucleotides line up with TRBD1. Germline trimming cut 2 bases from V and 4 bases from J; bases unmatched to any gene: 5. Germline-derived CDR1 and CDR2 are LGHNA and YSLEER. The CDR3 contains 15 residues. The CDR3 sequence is CASSQRTGYADTQYF. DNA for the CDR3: TGCGCCAGCAGCCAACGGACAGGGTATGCAGATACGCAGTATTTT.

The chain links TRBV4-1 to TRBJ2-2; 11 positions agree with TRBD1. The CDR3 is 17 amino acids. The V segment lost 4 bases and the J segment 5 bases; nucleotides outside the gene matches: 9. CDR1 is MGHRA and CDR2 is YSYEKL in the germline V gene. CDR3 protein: CASSLLGQGALTGELFF. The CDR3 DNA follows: TGCGCCAGCAGCCTCCTAGGACAGGGGGCACTAACCGGGGAGCTGTTTTTT.

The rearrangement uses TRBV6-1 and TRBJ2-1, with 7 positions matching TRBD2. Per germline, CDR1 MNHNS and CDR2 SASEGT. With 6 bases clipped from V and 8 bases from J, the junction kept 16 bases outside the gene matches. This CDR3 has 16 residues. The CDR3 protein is CASRVSGSRGLHEQFF. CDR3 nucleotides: TGTGCCAGCAGAGTGAGCGGGTCGCGGGGGTTGCATGAGCAGTTCTTC.